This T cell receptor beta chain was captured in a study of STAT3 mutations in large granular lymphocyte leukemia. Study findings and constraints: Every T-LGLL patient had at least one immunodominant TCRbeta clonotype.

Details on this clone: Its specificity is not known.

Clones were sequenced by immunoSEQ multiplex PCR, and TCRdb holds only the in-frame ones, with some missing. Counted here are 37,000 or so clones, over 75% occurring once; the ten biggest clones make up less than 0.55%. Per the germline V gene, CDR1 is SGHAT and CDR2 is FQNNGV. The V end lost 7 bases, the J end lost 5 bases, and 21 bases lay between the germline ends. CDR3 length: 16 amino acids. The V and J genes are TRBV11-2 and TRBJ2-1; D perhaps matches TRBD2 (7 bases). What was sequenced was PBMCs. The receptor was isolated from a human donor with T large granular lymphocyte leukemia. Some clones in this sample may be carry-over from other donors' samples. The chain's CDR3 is CASTWGGPQGNNEQFF. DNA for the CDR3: TGTGCCAGCACCTGGGGGGGCCCCCAAGGAAACAATGAGCAGTTCTTC.